The T cell receptor (beta chain) under discussion was sequenced for a study of T cells in localized non-small cell lung cancer. Points from the study as a whole: Compared with tumor, uninvolved adjacent lung displayed greater T cell clonality, ranking highest overall. Longer overall survival was seen with higher T cell density measured in blood. Adjacent lung tissue had a median roughly 62 of the top 100 clones found in the tumor. Heterogeneity remains possible, as sequencing covered one tumor region only.

Here immunoSEQ multiplex PCR was the method, and the copy in TCRdb shows in-frame clones only, minus some. This table holds approximately 72,000 clones, about four fifths found once. Concerning this clone itself: The target antigen is unknown.

Between the trimmed V and J ends, which lost 8 bases and 0 bases, there was a span of 11 bases. The CDR3 runs to 14 residues. In germline, CDR1 is GTSNPN, CDR2 SVGIG (reference sequence). This chain uses TRBV30 with TRBJ2-6, with no clear D. Sample: peripheral blood, taken before any cancer treatment. The clonotype originates from a female donor over 55 with stage I lung adenocarcinoma. CDR3 residues: CAQESGSGANVLTF. The CDR3 coding sequence is TGTGCCCAGGAATCTGGCTCTGGGGCCAACGTCCTGACTTTC.